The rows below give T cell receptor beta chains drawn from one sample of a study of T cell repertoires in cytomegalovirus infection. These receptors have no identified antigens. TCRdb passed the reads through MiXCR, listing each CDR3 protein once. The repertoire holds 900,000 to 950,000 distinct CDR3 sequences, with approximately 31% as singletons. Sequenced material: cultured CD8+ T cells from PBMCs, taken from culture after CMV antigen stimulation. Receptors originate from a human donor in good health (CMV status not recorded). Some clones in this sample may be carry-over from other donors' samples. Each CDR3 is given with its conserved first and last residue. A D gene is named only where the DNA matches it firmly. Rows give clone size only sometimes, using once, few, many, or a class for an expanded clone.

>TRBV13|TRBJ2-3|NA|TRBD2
CASSILTSGDTDTQYF
TGTGCCAGCAGCATCCTAACTAGCGGGGACACAGATACGCAGTATTTT
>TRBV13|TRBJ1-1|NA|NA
CASSTGGFPEAFF
TGTGCCAGCAGCACAGGCGGGTTCCCTGAAGCTTTCTTT
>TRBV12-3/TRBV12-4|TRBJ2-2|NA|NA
CAAQRGLWGTGELFF
TGTGCCGCTCAAAGGGGACTTTGGGGGACCGGGGAGCTGTTTTTT
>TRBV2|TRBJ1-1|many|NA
CASSDAGDTEAFF
TGTGCCAGCAGTGACGCAGGGGACACTGAAGCTTTCTTT
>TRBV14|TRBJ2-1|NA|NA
CASSPSAAYNEQFF
TGTGCCAGCAGTCCCTCGGCCGCTTACAATGAGCAGTTCTTC
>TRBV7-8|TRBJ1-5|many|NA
CASSPRQEPSNQPQHF
TGTGCCAGCAGCCCCAGGCAGGAACCTAGCAATCAGCCCCAGCATTTT
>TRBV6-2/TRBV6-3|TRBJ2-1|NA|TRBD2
CASTSSGGQYNEQFF
TGTGCCAGCACCAGTAGCGGGGGCCAGTACAATGAGCAGTTCTTC
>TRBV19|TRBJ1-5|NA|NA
CAINQPQHF
TGTGCCATTAATCAGCCCCAGCATTTT
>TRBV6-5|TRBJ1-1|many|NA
CASSYSLIHDDLYEAFF
TGTGCCAGCAGTTACTCTCTGATTCATGATGATCTATATGAAGCTTTCTTT
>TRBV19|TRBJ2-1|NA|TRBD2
CASSIDYPPSGGENEQFF
TGTGCCAGTAGTATAGATTACCCCCCTAGCGGGGGGGAAAATGAGCAGTTCTTC
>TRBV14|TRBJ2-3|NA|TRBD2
CASTPTSGGGDTQYF
TGTGCCAGCACCCCGACTAGCGGGGGAGGAGATACGCAGTATTTT
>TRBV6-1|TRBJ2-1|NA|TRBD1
CASSDGPRGWEQFF
TGTGCCAGCAGTGACGGCCCCAGGGGGTGGGAGCAGTTCTTC
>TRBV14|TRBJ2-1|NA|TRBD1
CASSPPGQGWDEQFF
TGTGCCAGCAGCCCCCCGGGACAGGGGTGGGATGAGCAGTTCTTC
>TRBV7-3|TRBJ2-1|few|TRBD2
CASSVLAGEKQFF
TGTGCCAGCAGCGTACTAGCGGGGGAAAAACAGTTCTTC